The T cell receptor beta chain described here comes from a study of cytomegalovirus exposure and HLA in healthy donors. The V gene's germline CDR1 is LNHDA and CDR2 SQIVND (reference sequence). Deletions cut 3 bases from V and 3 bases from J, with 9 bases between. The CDR3 sequence is 14 residues long. Both 60 Vbeta primers and 13 Jbeta primers went into the PCR. Produced via immunoSEQ multiplex PCR; TCRdb's table is partial and in-frame only. The table has about 130,000 clones, about three quarters seen once; the top ten hold around 1.9%. The rearrangement links TRBV19 to TRBJ1-5; the D is unclear. Source material: PBMCs. The clonotype comes from a woman in her 40s in good health and CMV-seronegative. The CDR3 sequence is CASSIGIYNQPQHF. In nucleotides, the CDR3 is TGTGCCAGTAGTATCGGGATTTACAATCAGCCCCAGCATTTT. Combining the CDR3 with reference TRBV19 and TRBJ1-5 gives the whole variable domain DGGITQSPKYLFRKEGQNVTLSCEQNLNHDAMYWYRQDPGQGLRLIYYSQIVNDFQKGDIAEGYSVSREKKESFPLTVTSAQKNPTAFYLCASSIGIYNQPQHFGDGTRLSIL.